This T cell receptor beta chain comes out of a study of blood T cell repertoires in COVID-19. Study background: The United States, Italy and Spain supplied acute and convalescent COVID-19 samples.

Authors' data handling: Amplification from reference gene primers served as the basis for estimated nucleated cell counts. Method: immunoSEQ multiplex PCR; TCRdb's copy keeps in-frame clones and lacks some. The V and J calls and clone size were taken over from that table, and D and trimming were inferred from the DNA. The sample contains 250,000 to 350,000 clones, about 83% of which appear only once. The clonotype was recovered from a woman between 45 and 60 years old with acute or convalescent COVID-19. The sample comprised peripheral blood.

CDR3 loop: CASGKDRNNEQFF. The CDR3 DNA reads as TGTGCCAGCGGAAAGGACAGGAACAATGAGCAGTTCTTC. The chain uses TRBV7-9 and TRBJ2-1; 7 nucleotides line up with TRBD1. Germline CDR1 and CDR2: SEHNR and FQNEAQ (reference sequence). The CDR3 length is 13 residues. Unmatched junction bases numbered 6, after V lost 8 bases and J lost 5 bases. The whole variable domain, filled in from reference TRBV7-9 and TRBJ2-1, reads DTGVSQNPRHKITKRGQNVTFRCDPISEHNRLYWYRQTLGQGPEFLTYFQNEAQLEKSRLLSDRFSAERPKGSFSTLEIQRTEQGDSAMYLCASGKDRNNEQFFGPGTRLTVL.